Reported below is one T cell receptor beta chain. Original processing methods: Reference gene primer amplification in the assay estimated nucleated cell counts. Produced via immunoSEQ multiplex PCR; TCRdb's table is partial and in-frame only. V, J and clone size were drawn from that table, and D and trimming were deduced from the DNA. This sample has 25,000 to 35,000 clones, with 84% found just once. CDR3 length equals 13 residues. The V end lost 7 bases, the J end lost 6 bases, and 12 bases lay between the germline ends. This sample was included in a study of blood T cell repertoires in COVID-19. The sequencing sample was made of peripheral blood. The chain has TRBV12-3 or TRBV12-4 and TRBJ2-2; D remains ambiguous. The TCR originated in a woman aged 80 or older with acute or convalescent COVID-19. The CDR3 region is CASNPTPSGELFF. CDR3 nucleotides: TGTGCCAGCAACCCGACTCCCTCCGGGGAGCTGTTTTTT.